What follows are 24 T cell receptor beta chains derived from one specimen sequenced in a study of regulatory T cells in long-lasting Graves disease. The authors built TCR beta libraries using iRepertoire HTBI primers and Arm-PCR of CDR3 regions. TCRdb called the multiplex PCR reads again in MiXCR, with one record for every CDR3 protein. The repertoire holds around 400,000 distinct CDR3 sequences, 20% to 30% seen once, with roughly 30% in the top ten. Indicated time point: persistent/refractory GD, antithyroid drugs over 5 years with positive TRAb. There was RNA extracted from PBMCs, and the TCR library was made from it. The input for sequencing was peripheral blood mononuclear cells (PBMCs), taken when the disease was refractory, from a patient treated with antithyroid drugs. The receptor source for this set is a female donor with Graves disease.

This clonotype was picked up one time. The chain carries TRBV28 and TRBJ2-2; unclear D gene. The CDR3 totals 15 residues. The germline CDR1 and CDR2 sequences are MDHEN and SYDVKM. Between the trimmed V and J ends, which lost 6 bases and 6 bases, there was a span of 17 bases. Written as DNA, the CDR3 is TGTGCCAGCAGCCCTAATGGAGCGTCCGCCGGGGAGCTGTTTTTT. It specifies CASSPNGASAGELFF.

This clonotype has only a few counts. The V and J genes are TRBV7-9 and TRBJ2-7; tentative D call: TRBD2 (6 bases). Trimming took 1 base from V and 2 from J, leaving 12 bases between them. The germline V gene has CDR1 SEHNR and CDR2 FQNEAQ (reference sequence). The CDR3 runs to 15 residues. This CDR3 is CASSLGVGLPYEQYF. Written as DNA, the CDR3 is TGTGCCAGCAGCTTAGGGGTGGGACTTCCCTACGAGCAGTACTTC. The complete variable domain, with remaining parts taken from reference TRBV7-9 and TRBJ2-7, reads DTGVSQNPRHKITKRGQNVTFRCDPISEHNRLYWYRQTLGQGPEFLTYFQNEAQLEKSRLLSDRFSAERPKGSFSTLEIQRTEQGDSAMYLCASSLGVGLPYEQYFGPGTRLTVT.

The V call is TRBV15, the J call TRBJ2-2; 7 bases match TRBD1. V lost 9 bases and J lost 0; bases outside the gene matches: 4. This CDR3 has 14 amino acids. Per germline, CDR1 LNHNV and CDR2 YYDKDF (reference sequence). The CDR3 DNA reads as TGTGCCACAAGGACAGGACCGAACACCGGGGAGCTGTTTTTT. Its translation is CATRTGPNTGELFF.

This chain uses TRBV28 with TRBJ2-5; 15 bases line up with TRBD2. V shed 6 bases, J shed 2 bases, and the junction held 7 bases outside the gene matches. CDR3 size: 17 residues. From germline, CDR1 is MDHEN and CDR2 SYDVKM. The CDR3 region has the DNA TGTGCCAGCAGACAGGGACTAGCGGGAGGCCCACAAGAGACCCAGTACTTC. Translated: CASRQGLAGGPQETQYF.

The sample holds many counts of this clonotype. The rearrangement links TRBV2 to TRBJ1-2, with D perhaps matching TRBD1 (5 bases). Per the germline V gene, CDR1 is SNHLY and CDR2 is FYNNEI. The CDR3 consists of 15 residues. V shed 8 bases and J shed 0 bases, with 16 bases lying between them. This CDR3 is CASYGAGEANYGYTF. The CDR3, as DNA: TGTGCCAGCTACGGGGCCGGGGAAGCTAACTATGGCTACACCTTC.

This clonotype was seen more than once but under ten times. This chain connects TRBV29-1 to TRBJ1-1; D gene unclear. Germline V gene data show CDR1 as SQVTM and CDR2 as ANQGSEA. Trimming cost V 3 bases and J 8 bases, with 10 bases left between them. The CDR3 has 11 residues. The CDR3 spells CSVDQEGEAFF. CDR3 bases: TGCAGCGTTGACCAGGAAGGGGAAGCTTTCTTT.

This rearrangement joins TRBV20-1 to TRBJ1-2, with TRBD1 matching 9 bases. After removal of 1 base from V and 8 bases from J, the junction contained 5 bases not matched to a gene. Per germline, CDR1 DFQATT and CDR2 SNEGSKA (reference sequence). The CDR3 contains 13 residues. CDR3 in DNA: TGCAGTGCTAGAGGTCACAGGGGGCAAGGCTACACCTTC. Translating gives CSARGHRGQGYTF.

In the case of this clonotype: Just one base apart from a much larger clone, this may be a read error. The chain uses TRBV2 and TRBJ2-7, with TRBD1 as a possible D gene (5 bases). The CDR3 is made up of 10 amino acids. Per germline, CDR1 SNHLY and CDR2 FYNNEI. The CDR3 sequence: CATTKTERYF. The CDR3 coding sequence is TGTGCCACCACTAAGACAGAGCGGTACTTC.

The CDR3 is CASSQGNSGRVRETQYF. The CDR3 nucleotides are TGCGCCAGCAGCCAAGGGAATAGCGGGAGAGTGAGAGAGACCCAGTACTTC. V gene TRBV4-1 combines with J gene TRBJ2-5; 9 nucleotides align to TRBD2. V trimming: 1 base; J trimming: 4 bases; junction bases outside the gene matches: 10. CDR1 and CDR2 from the germline V gene are MGHRA and YSYEKL. There are 17 residues in the CDR3.

This clonotype was observed at least ten times. The J gene is TRBJ2-5, the V gene TRBV3-1; D gene uncertain. Trimming removed 6 bases at V and 5 bases at J, with 10 bases between. From germline, CDR1 is LGHDT and CDR2 YNNKEL (reference sequence). The CDR3 is 12 amino acids. The CDR3 nucleotides read TGTGCCAGCAGTCGGGCGGTGGAGACCCAGTACTTC. Encoded protein: CASSRAVETQYF.

This clonotype appeared once. A junction boundary mismatches the germline segment, possibly from a read error. V gene TRBV19 combines with J gene TRBJ2-7; D may match TRBD1 or TRBD2 (6 bases each). The CDR3 is made up of 14 amino acids. Germline-derived CDR1 and CDR2 are LNHDA and SQIVND (reference sequence). Written as DNA, the CDR3 is TGTACCAGTAGTCCGTCCGGGGGCCGGTACGAGCAGTACTTC. Translated: CTSSPSGGRYEQYF. Using reference TRBV19 and TRBJ2-7 for the parts outside the CDR3, the full variable domain is DGGITQSPKYLFRKEGQNVTLSCEQNLNHDAMYWYRQDPGQGLRLIYYSQIVNDFQKGDIAEGYSVSREKKESFPLTVTSAQKNPTAFYLCTSSPSGGRYEQYFGPGTRLTVT.

Ten or more counts support this clonotype. The chain couples TRBV28 to TRBJ1-5; no firm D call. The length of the CDR3 is 12 residues. V was clipped by 6 bases and J by 3 bases, with 6 bases between them. Germline V gene data show CDR1 as MDHEN and CDR2 as SYDVKM. CDR3 loop: CASRAPNQPQHF. The DNA for the CDR3 is TGTGCCAGCAGAGCTCCCAATCAGCCCCAGCATTTT.

In its sample, this clonotype was seen many times. This rearrangement joins TRBV5-1 to TRBJ1-1; D ambiguous. CDR1 and CDR2 (germline): SGHRS, YFSETQ. CDR3 length: 16 amino acids. V dropped 0 bases and J dropped 0 bases, with 12 bases sitting between them. CDR3 protein: CASSLVSDGLNTEAFF. The CDR3 region has the DNA TGCGCCAGCAGCTTGGTATCCGACGGACTGAACACTGAAGCTTTCTTT. Looking up the rest from reference TRBV5-1 and TRBJ1-1 gives the full variable domain: KAGVTQTPRYLIKTRGQQVTLSCSPISGHRSVSWYQQTPGQGLQFLFEYFSETQRNKGNFPGRFSGRQFSNSRSEMNVSTLELGDSALYLCASSLVSDGLNTEAFFGQGTRLTVV.

The chain couples TRBV7-2 to TRBJ2-5, with TRBD2 matching 9 bases. The V segment lost 1 base and the J segment 5 bases; nucleotides outside the gene matches: 5. CDR1 and CDR2 (germline): SGHTA, FQGNSA. The CDR3 extends over 15 amino acids. In nucleotides, the CDR3 is TGTGCCAGCAGCTTAGAGGCGGGAGGGGGTGAGACCCAGTACTTC. It is translated as CASSLEAGGGETQYF.

This chain uses TRBV2 with TRBJ1-5, with 8 bases lining up with TRBD1. Trimming at V came to 6 bases and at J to 12 bases, leaving 10 bases not matched to a gene. The CDR3 sequence is 13 residues long. Germline V gene sequence: CDR1 SNHLY, CDR2 FYNNEI. The DNA for the CDR3 is TGTGCCAGCAGCCAAGGACAGGGAGGAGGCCAGCATTTT. It yields the protein CASSQGQGGGQHF.

V is TRBV6-1 and J is TRBJ1-1; TRBD1 matches 7 bases. Germline loops: CDR1 MNHNS, CDR2 SASEGT. This CDR3 comprises 17 residues. With 8 bases clipped from V and 0 bases from J, the junction kept 15 bases outside the gene matches. In nucleotides, the CDR3 is TGTGCCAGCTTTCCGTACAGGGGAACTCATATGAACACTGAAGCTTTCTTT. Protein sequence: CASFPYRGTHMNTEAFF.

Concerning this clonotype itself: Relative to the germline gene, one junction end is altered; a read error may explain this. The genes are TRBV7-3 and TRBJ2-2; possible D gene TRBD2, 7 bases. The CDR3 is made up of 17 amino acids. Germline-derived CDR1 and CDR2 are SGHTA and FQGTGA. The CDR3 reads CAGSPLGGGNGRGELFF. In DNA form, the CDR3 reads TGTGCCGGCAGCCCGCTGGGAGGGGGGAACGGCAGAGGGGAGCTGTTTTTT.

CDR3 coding DNA: TGCAGTGCTAGCCCCCCTGGATACACTGAAGCTTTCTTT. Protein: CSASPPGYTEAFF. V usage is TRBV20-1 and J usage is TRBJ1-1, with unresolved D. CDR1 and CDR2 (germline): DFQATT, SNEGSKA (reference sequence). V lost 3 bases to trimming and J lost 3 bases, with 11 bases between them. The CDR3 runs 13 residues.

This clonotype turned up a few times. V is TRBV6-1 and J is TRBJ2-7; 12 bases map to TRBD2. V lost 10 bases and J lost 3; bases outside the gene matches: 4. This CDR3 has 13 amino acids. CDR1 is MNHNS, CDR2 SASEGT, per germline. The chain's CDR3 is CATRTSGIYEQYF. CDR3 sequence (DNA): TGTGCCACTAGGACTAGCGGGATCTACGAGCAGTACTTC.

The genes are TRBV3-1 and TRBJ1-4, with D possibly matching TRBD1 (5 bases). Germline loops: CDR1 LGHDT, CDR2 YNNKEL (reference sequence). CDR3 length: 15 residues. V lost 7 bases and J 6 bases, leaving 18 bases between the germline ends. The CDR3: CASNSAWGGYEKLFF. The DNA for the CDR3 is TGTGCCAGCAACTCGGCGTGGGGGGGGTATGAAAAACTGTTTTTT.

This clonotype was counted only a few times. The J gene is TRBJ1-2, the V gene TRBV19; tentatively, D is TRBD1 (5 bases). Germline V gene data show CDR1 as LNHDA and CDR2 as SQIVND (reference sequence). The CDR3 loop spans 13 amino acids. The V gene lost 2 bases and the J gene lost 6 bases, with 10 bases spanning the gap. The CDR3 loop reads CASSISSGNGYTF. CDR3 in DNA: TGTGCCAGTAGTATAAGCTCAGGGAATGGCTACACCTTC.

Notes on this clonotype: Since a much larger clone is just one base distant, this may be a read error. V is TRBV2 and J is TRBJ1-4; 10 positions agree with TRBD1. The germline CDR1 and CDR2 sequences are SNHLY and FYNNEI. The CDR3 loop spans 14 amino acids. The CDR3 protein is CVSSEDRGREKLFF. As DNA, the CDR3 is TGTGTCAGCAGTGAAGACAGGGGGCGAGAAAAACTGTTTTTT. Supplemented by reference TRBV2 and TRBJ1-4, the full variable domain reads EPEVTQTPSHQVTQMGQEVILRCVPISNHLYFYWYRQILGQKVEFLVSFYNNEISEKSEIFDDQFSVERPDGSNFTLKIRSTKLEDSAMYFCVSSEDRGREKLFFGSGTQLSVL.

This clonotype was seen a handful of times. This rearrangement joins TRBV19 to TRBJ2-7; tentative D call: TRBD1 (6 bases). CDR1 is LNHDA and CDR2 is SQIVND in the germline V gene (reference sequence). Trimming shortened V by 4 bases and J by 4 bases, and 11 bases separated the two germline ends. The CDR3 consists of 13 residues. This CDR3 is CASSTMDSYEQYF. In DNA form, the CDR3 reads TGTGCCAGTAGTACAATGGACAGTTACGAGCAGTACTTC.

This clonotype came up a few times. The DNA for the CDR3 is TGCGCCAGCAGCTTGGGGACAAATCTAGGGCAGTACTTC. As protein: CASSLGTNLGQYF. The chain couples TRBV5-1 to TRBJ2-7; possible D gene TRBD1, 5 bases. V lost 0 bases, J lost 9 bases, and 13 bases lay in between. Germline-derived CDR1 and CDR2 are SGHRS and YFSETQ. This CDR3 has 13 amino acids.